These T cell receptor beta chains were read from a single sample in a study of blood T cells in healthy people across ages. MiXCR was run by TCRdb on the 5' RACE reads, yielding one entry per CDR3 protein. The sample includes hundreds of thousands of distinct CDR3 sequences, about 54% of them seen just once. The sample taken for sequencing was blood. These receptors came from a man between 60 and 70 years old in good health. Each CDR3 is given with its conserved first and last residue. Each record gives: J gene, clone size, D gene, CDR3 length, V gene, CDR3 protein, CDR3 DNA. D genes are given only for firm matches. For some rows the clone size is stated as once, few or many, or as a class when expanded; others skip it.

TRBJ1-5	few	.	13	TRBV3-1	CASSQDTFQPQHF	TGTGCCAGCAGCCAAGATACATTTCAGCCCCAGCATTTT
TRBJ2-5	.	TRBD1	15	TRBV20-1	CSAGAPDREAETQYF	TGCAGTGCTGGAGCCCCCGACAGGGAAGCAGAGACCCAGTACTTC
TRBJ2-5	.	.	12	TRBV15	CATSRDIETQYF	TGTGCCACCAGCAGAGACATAGAGACCCAGTACTTC
TRBJ2-7	.	.	12	TRBV28	CASSFGDYEQYF	TGTGCCAGCAGTTTTGGCGACTACGAGCAGTACTTC
TRBJ2-3	.	.	15	TRBV3-1	CASSQGTMLTDTQYF	TGTGCCAGCAGCCAAGGGACTATGCTCACAGATACGCAGTATTTT
TRBJ2-7	few	.	14	TRBV29-1	CSVDQTGTGNEQYF	TGCAGCGTTGATCAAACAGGGACGGGCAACGAGCAGTACTTC
TRBJ1-4	.	.	12	TRBV3-1	CASSQGMRKLFF	TGTGCCAGCAGCCAAGGGATGAGAAAACTGTTTTTT
TRBJ2-3	.	.	12	TRBV5-6	CASSQGRYTQYF	TGTGCCAGCAGCCAAGGGAGGTATACGCAGTATTTT
TRBJ1-4	.	.	15	TRBV6-5	CASSYSSRLNERLFF	TGTGCCAGCAGTTACTCGAGTCGGTTGAATGAAAGACTGTTTTTT
TRBJ1-2	.	.	13	TRBV7-9	CASRNPQNYGYTF	TGTGCCAGTCGGAACCCCCAAAACTATGGCTACACCTTC
TRBJ1-1	.	.	16	TRBV5-1	CASSLGVVRPNTEAFF	TGCGCCAGCAGCTTGGGGGTTGTACGGCCGAACACTGAAGCTTTCTTT
TRBJ2-7	.	TRBD2	15	TRBV6-1	CASAKGLAGVDEQYF	TGTGCCAGCGCGAAGGGCCTAGCGGGGGTCGACGAGCAGTACTTC
TRBJ2-2	.	.	16	TRBV4-1	CASSIPTGLAAGELFF	TGCGCCAGCAGCATCCCGACAGGATTGGCCGCCGGGGAGCTGTTTTTT
TRBJ1-1	.	.	13	TRBV12-3/TRBV12-4	CASSFGAVAEAFF	TGTGCCAGCAGTTTCGGAGCGGTAGCTGAAGCTTTCTTT
TRBJ2-5	.	.	13	TRBV20-1	CSAKGGSVETQYF	TGCAGTGCTAAAGGGGGGTCTGTTGAGACCCAGTACTTC
TRBJ2-2	.	.	15	TRBV5-1	CASSLEQADTGELFF	TGCGCCAGCAGCTTAGAACAAGCAGACACCGGGGAGCTGTTTTTT
TRBJ2-7	few	.	14	TRBV6-2/TRBV6-3	CASSYPLRGYEQYF	TGTGCCAGCAGTTACCCCCTCAGGGGCTACGAGCAGTACTTC
TRBJ1-1	once	.	14	TRBV28	CASSQAQRNTEAFF	TGTGCCAGCAGTCAGGCACAGAGGAACACTGAAGCTTTCTTT
TRBJ2-2	once	.	14	TRBV2	CASSLRVGTGELFF	TGTGCCAGCAGTCTCCGGGTTGGCACCGGGGAGCTGTTTTTT
TRBJ1-2	.	.	10	TRBV5-5	CASSGGGYTF	TGTGCCAGCAGCGGGGGTGGCTACACCTTC
TRBJ2-1	few	TRBD2	14	TRBV2	CATLRMTGGNEQFF	TGTGCCACATTAAGAATGACCGGGGGGAATGAGCAGTTCTTC
TRBJ1-2	.	.	14	TRBV10-3	CAITPGKLNYGYTF	TGTGCCATCACTCCAGGGAAACTAAACTATGGCTACACCTTC
TRBJ2-1	.	.	15	TRBV18	CASSPPGRSYNEQFF	TGTGCCAGCTCACCACCCGGGCGCTCCTACAATGAGCAGTTCTTC
TRBJ1-1	.	TRBD1	17	TRBV4-2	CASSQVSRWQGAGEAFF	TGTGCCAGCAGCCAAGTTTCGAGGTGGCAGGGGGCTGGGGAAGCTTTCTTT
TRBJ2-3	.	.	16	TRBV24-1	CATSDFEVTSTDTQYF	TGTGCCACCAGTGATTTCGAGGTTACTAGCACAGATACGCAGTATTTT
TRBJ2-5	.	TRBD2	15	TRBV24-1	CATSVPRGSRETQYF	TGTGCCACCAGTGTGCCGCGGGGGAGTAGGGAGACCCAGTACTTC
TRBJ1-2	few	.	15	TRBV27	CASSLRNHPIYGYTF	TGTGCCAGCAGTTTACGCAACCACCCTATCTATGGCTACACCTTC
TRBJ2-5	.	.	15	TRBV24-1	CATSAPGSRQETQYF	TGTGCCACCAGTGCCCCGGGCAGCCGCCAAGAGACCCAGTACTTC
TRBJ2-1	.	.	14	TRBV5-1	CASSPAGSGNEQFF	TGCGCCAGCTCCCCCGCGGGGTCGGGGAATGAGCAGTTCTTC
TRBJ2-4	once	TRBD2	16	TRBV7-2	CASSPRLAGGSGIQYF	TGTGCCAGCAGCCCGCGACTAGCGGGAGGGTCGGGCATTCAGTACTTC
TRBJ2-2	.	TRBD2	17	TRBV7-7	CASSPRRAGRDTGELFF	TGTGCCAGCAGCCCCCGGAGAGCGGGGAGGGACACCGGGGAGCTGTTTTTT
TRBJ2-3	.	TRBD2	16	TRBV12-3/TRBV12-4	CASGFPGGGGTDTQYF	TGTGCCAGCGGCTTCCCTGGCGGGGGGGGGACAGATACGCAGTATTTT
TRBJ2-5	.	TRBD2	15	TRBV5-1	CASSLGGTSPETQYF	TGCGCCAGCAGCTTGGGAGGGACTAGTCCAGAGACCCAGTATTTC
TRBJ2-2	once	TRBD2	16	TRBV6-1	CASSEWSGGATGELFF	TGTGCCAGCAGTGAGTGGAGCGGGGGGGCCACCGGGGAGCTGTTTTTT
TRBJ2-5	.	.	18	TRBV9	CASSVGRTTVGYQETQYF	TGTGCCAGCAGCGTAGGCAGGACGACAGTGGGGTACCAAGAGACCCAGTACTTC
TRBJ2-5	.	.	15	TRBV29-1	CSVAGGARALETQYF	TGCAGCGTTGCCGGGGGCGCAAGGGCTTTAGAGACCCAGTACTTC
TRBJ1-1	.	.	14	TRBV6-5	CASSNRVMNTEAFF	TGTGCCAGCAGTAACAGGGTCATGAACACTGAAGCTTTCTTT
TRBJ1-4	few	.	15	TRBV7-2	CASSLRGGTNEKLFF	TGTGCCAGCAGCTTAAGGGGGGGTACTAATGAAAAACTGTTTTTT
TRBJ2-2	.	.	15	TRBV25-1	CASSERASLAGELFF	TGTGCCAGCAGTGAACGGGCATCCCTGGCCGGGGAGCTGTTTTTT
TRBJ2-1	.	.	17	TRBV21-1	CASSKSSGAESYNEQFF	TGTGCCAGCAGCAAATCCTCCGGGGCCGAATCCTACAATGAGCAGTTCTTC
TRBJ2-5	.	TRBD2	14	TRBV18	CASSPDELAGEQYF	TGTGCCAGCTCACCAGACGAACTAGCGGGGGAGCAGTACTTC
TRBJ2-7	.	TRBD2	14	TRBV5-1	CASSSLPGLDEQYF	TGCGCCAGCAGCTCACTACCGGGACTAGACGAGCAGTACTTC
TRBJ2-3	few	TRBD1	16	TRBV4-1	CASSHLPGQGTDTQYF	TGCGCCAGCAGCCATTTGCCGGGACAGGGAACAGATACGCAGTATTTT
TRBJ1-2	few	TRBD1	13	TRBV6-5	CASSPTGVGGYTF	TGTGCCAGCAGCCCGACAGGGGTCGGTGGCTACACCTTC